This T cell receptor (beta chain) was sequenced for a study of radiotherapy plus CTLA-4 blockade in lung cancer (dated by TCRdb to the late 2010s). For the study in its entirety: Objective responses occurred in roughly a sixth of enrolled patients, and 31% achieved disease control. Study-wide conclusions, independent of this receptor: The strongest predictors of response, as reported, were early dynamic changes in blood T cell clones along with a rise in serum interferon-beta after radiation. After treatment with radiotherapy and ipilimumab, TCR clones that originated in tumors expanded in peripheral blood.

Inclusive of the bounding cysteine and phenylalanine, the CDR3 is 18 residues long. Just CDR3 DNA is preserved here, 54 bases in frame from base 1. The germline V gene supplies CDR1 SGHVS and CDR2 FQNEAQ. Trimming costs V 5 bases and J 0 bases, and their ends lie 20 bases apart. Focal radiation therapy combined with CTLA-4 blockade (ipilimumab) was tested in patients with chemo-refractory metastatic non-small-cell lung cancer. Libraries were built with the immunoSEQ multiplex PCR assay. TCRdb's version of the immuneACCESS table is confined to in-frame rearrangements and falls short of the full clone set. An unresolved V gene accounts for under half of the shortfall where checked; the remainder is of unknown origin. Across this sample there are tens of thousands of clones, with around 85% seen only once. The biggest ten clones account for about 2% of the sample. Regarding this clone: The antigen it binds to is not known. No per-base quality is available; no much larger clone lies one base away.

Source: peripheral blood, taken from a patient treated with radiotherapy plus ipilimumab. This receptor was obtained from a human donor with non-small cell lung cancer who had a partial response to radiotherapy plus ipilimumab. The chain uses TRBV7-8 and TRBJ1-5; the D gene is perhaps TRBD1, on 5 matching bases. CDR3 protein: CASSPEFWSGYSNQPQHF. The sequenced DNA: TGTGCCAGCAGCCCTGAATTTTGGTCAGGGTATAGCAATCAGCCCCAGCATTTT.